This paragraph reports one T cell receptor beta chain. This sample was included in a study of OX40 agonist ivuxolimab in advanced cancers. On the study more broadly: Patients took ivuxolimab, an agonistic anti-OX40 (CD134) antibody. Dosing consisted of intravenous ivuxolimab at 0.01 to 10 mg/kg every 2 weeks. A mean age of roughly 60 years, range about 20 to 79, was recorded, and 80% to 90% were male.

TCRdb's copy holds only in-frame clones and misses some; the assay was immunoSEQ multiplex PCR. This repertoire shows tens of thousands of clones, about 82% found once; its top ten account for about 2.5%. Trimming removed 7 bases from V and 5 bases from J; junction bases left unmatched: 10. The CDR3 covers 15 residues. The V gene's germline CDR1 is SNHLY and CDR2 FYNNEI. The TCR sequence derives from an adult with an advanced solid tumor such as melanoma, head and neck, liver or kidney cancer. This sample comprised CD4+ or CD8+ T cells sorted from blood, obtained in a trial of the OX40 agonist ivuxolimab. The chain carries TRBV2 and TRBJ1-4; 7 bases fit TRBD1. The CDR3 here is CASKDRMNRNEKLFF. CDR3 DNA sequence: TGTGCCAGCAAGGACAGGATGAATAGGAATGAAAAACTGTTTTTT.